These 6 T cell receptor beta chains originate from one sample sequenced in a study of T-cell reconstitution after alpha-beta-depleted transplantation in children (dated by TCRdb to the mid-2010s). The treatment or condition label corresponds to: allogeneic hematopoietic cell transplantation with graft depleted of TCRalphabeta T cells and CD19 B cells. Library preparation employed PCR. Sequenced on an Illumina HiSeq 2500. TCR libraries were prepared with molecular barcoding, using unique molecular identifiers to normalize TCRbeta repertoire quantification. The public reads were run again by TCRdb, first through fastp at Q25 and then through MiXCR, and only productive beta chains were kept. Each entry is one CDR3 protein sequence, shown with its most common DNA and genes. The sample table lists around 670,000 distinct CDR3 sequences, over 10% of them with a count of one. Jointly, the top ten make up approximately 0.8% of the sample.

The material was PBMCs, obtained before TCRalphabeta/CD19-depleted stem cell transplant. The receptors shown here come from a girl aged 2-10 years with congenital amegakaryocytic thrombocytopenia, due to receive a stem cell transplant.

V and J are TRBV12-3 or TRBV12-4 and TRBJ1-2; 9 bases align to TRBD1. CDR3 size: 14 residues. The J segment lost 5 bases and the V segment lost 5 bases, leaving 6 bases of the junction unmatched. Written as DNA, the CDR3 is TGTGCCAGCAGTCCGGGACAGGGAATTTATGGCTACACCTTC. Translation gives CASSPGQGIYGYTF.

This clonotype was observed a few times. V is TRBV20-1 and J is TRBJ2-7; 9 bases map to TRBD1. The CDR3 sequence is 13 residues long. Germline assignment: CDR1 DFQATT and CDR2 SNEGSKA (reference sequence). The V and J ends lost 5 bases and 5 bases, in that order; junction bases with no gene match: 7. The CDR3 is CSASTGGLDEQYF. The CDR3 region has the DNA TGCAGTGCTTCGACAGGGGGGTTGGACGAGCAGTACTTC.

This clonotype has ten or more counts. CDR3 coding DNA: TGTGCCAGCAGCCTCAGTACTAGCGGGATCACCTACGAGCAGTACTTC. Residues: CASSLSTSGITYEQYF. The chain links TRBV27 to TRBJ2-7; 10 nucleotides agree with TRBD2. CDR1 and CDR2 (germline): MNHEY, SMNVEV (reference sequence). Trimming removed 6 bases from V and 2 bases from J; junction bases left unmatched: 10. This CDR3 region has 16 residues.

The chain employs TRBV15 and TRBJ2-2, with D maybe TRBD2 (7 bases). Germline-derived CDR1 and CDR2 are LNHNV and YYDKDF (reference sequence). The CDR3 length is 15 residues. Trimming cost V 5 bases and J 2 bases, with 12 bases left between them. As DNA, the CDR3 is TGTGCCACCAGCTTGAGGGGGGGCAACACCGGGGAGCTGTTTTTT. The encoded protein is CATSLRGGNTGELFF.

This clonotype came up many times. V and J are TRBV29-1 and TRBJ2-1; D is unresolved. Per the germline V gene, CDR1 is SQVTM and CDR2 is ANQGSEA. Trimming removed 7 bases from V and 0 bases from J, with 7 bases in between. The length of the CDR3 is 12 residues. CDR3 protein: CSAASSYNEQFF. The CDR3 DNA reads as TGCAGCGCCGCTAGCTCCTACAATGAGCAGTTCTTC.

This clonotype has just a few counts. The rearrangement links TRBV12-3 or TRBV12-4 to TRBJ2-6; the match to TRBD2 covers 8 bases. CDR3 size: 16 residues. Losses at the gene ends were 6 bases for V and 2 bases for J; bases not matched to a gene: 6. CDR3 DNA sequence: TGTGCCAGCAGCCTGGGAGCGGGGGCTGGGGCCAACGTCCTGACTTTC. It is translated as CASSLGAGAGANVLTF.